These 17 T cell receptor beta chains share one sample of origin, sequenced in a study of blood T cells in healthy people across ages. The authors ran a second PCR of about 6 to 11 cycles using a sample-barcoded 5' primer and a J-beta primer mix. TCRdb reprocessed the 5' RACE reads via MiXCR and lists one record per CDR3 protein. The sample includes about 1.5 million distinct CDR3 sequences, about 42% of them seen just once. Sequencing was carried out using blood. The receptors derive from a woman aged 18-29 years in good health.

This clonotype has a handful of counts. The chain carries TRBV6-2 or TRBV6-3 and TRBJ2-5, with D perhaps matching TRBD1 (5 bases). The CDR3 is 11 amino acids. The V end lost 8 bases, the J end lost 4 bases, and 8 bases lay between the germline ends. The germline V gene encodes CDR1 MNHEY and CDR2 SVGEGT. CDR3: CASGRVETQYF. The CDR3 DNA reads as TGTGCCAGCGGCAGGGTAGAGACCCAGTACTTC.

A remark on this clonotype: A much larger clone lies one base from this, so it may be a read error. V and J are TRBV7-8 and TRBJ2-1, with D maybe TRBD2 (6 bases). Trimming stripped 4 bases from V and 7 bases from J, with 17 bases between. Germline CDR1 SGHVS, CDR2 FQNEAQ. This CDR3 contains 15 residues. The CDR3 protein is CASSSRLVGGNEQFF. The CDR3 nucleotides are TGTGCCAGCAGCTCGCGACTAGTGGGGGGAAATGAGCAGTTCTTC.

This CDR3 is CSVHNREIKQPQHF. DNA for the CDR3: TGCAGCGTTCACAACAGGGAAATCAAACAGCCCCAGCATTTT. The chain is built from TRBV29-1 and TRBJ1-5, with a weak D call TRBD1 (6 bases). CDR1 is SQVTM and CDR2 is ANQGSEA in the germline V gene. V lost 5 bases, J lost 7 bases, and 18 bases lay in between. The CDR3 consists of 14 residues.

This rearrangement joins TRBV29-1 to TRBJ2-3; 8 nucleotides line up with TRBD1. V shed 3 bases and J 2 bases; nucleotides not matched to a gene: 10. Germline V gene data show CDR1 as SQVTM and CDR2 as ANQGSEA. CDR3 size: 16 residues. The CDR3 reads CSVEDWTGLSTDTQYF. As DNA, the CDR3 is TGCAGCGTTGAGGATTGGACAGGGCTCTCCACAGATACGCAGTATTTT.

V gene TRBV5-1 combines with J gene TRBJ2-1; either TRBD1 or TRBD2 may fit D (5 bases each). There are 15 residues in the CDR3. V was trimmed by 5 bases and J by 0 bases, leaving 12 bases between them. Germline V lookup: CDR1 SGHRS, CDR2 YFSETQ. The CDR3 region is CASSLEGHSYNEQFF. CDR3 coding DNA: TGCGCCAGCAGTCTAGAGGGGCACTCCTACAATGAGCAGTTCTTC.

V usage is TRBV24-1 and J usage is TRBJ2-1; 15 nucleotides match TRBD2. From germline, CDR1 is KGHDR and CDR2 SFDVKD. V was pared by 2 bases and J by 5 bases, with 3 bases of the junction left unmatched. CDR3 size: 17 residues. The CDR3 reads CATSDSRTSGGDNEQFF. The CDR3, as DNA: TGTGCCACCAGTGATTCCCGGACTAGCGGGGGGGACAATGAGCAGTTCTTC.

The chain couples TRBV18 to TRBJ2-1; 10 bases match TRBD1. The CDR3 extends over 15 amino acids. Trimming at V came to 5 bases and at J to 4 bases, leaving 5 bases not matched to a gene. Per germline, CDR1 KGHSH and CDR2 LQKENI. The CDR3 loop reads CASSEWTGGYNEQFF. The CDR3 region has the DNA TGTGCCAGCTCAGAATGGACAGGGGGGTACAATGAGCAGTTCTTC.

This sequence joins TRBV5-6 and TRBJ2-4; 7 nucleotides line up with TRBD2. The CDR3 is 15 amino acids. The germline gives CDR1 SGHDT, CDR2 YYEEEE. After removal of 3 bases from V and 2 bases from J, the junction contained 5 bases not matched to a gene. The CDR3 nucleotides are TGTGCCAGCAGCTGGGGGGGACCGTCCAAAAACATTCAGTACTTC. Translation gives CASSWGGPSKNIQYF.

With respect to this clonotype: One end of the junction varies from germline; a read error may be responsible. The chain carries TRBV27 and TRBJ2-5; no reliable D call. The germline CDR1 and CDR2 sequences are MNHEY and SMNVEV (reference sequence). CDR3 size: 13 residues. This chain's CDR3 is CVSSPHDVGEQYF. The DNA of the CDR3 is TGTGTCAGCAGCCCACACGACGTAGGTGAGCAGTACTTC.

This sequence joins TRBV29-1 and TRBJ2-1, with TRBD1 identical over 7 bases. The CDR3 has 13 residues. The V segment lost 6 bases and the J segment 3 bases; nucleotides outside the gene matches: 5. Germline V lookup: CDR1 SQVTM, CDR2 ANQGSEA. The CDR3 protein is CSVQQGIYNEQFF. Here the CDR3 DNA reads TGCAGCGTCCAACAGGGGATCTACAATGAGCAGTTCTTC.

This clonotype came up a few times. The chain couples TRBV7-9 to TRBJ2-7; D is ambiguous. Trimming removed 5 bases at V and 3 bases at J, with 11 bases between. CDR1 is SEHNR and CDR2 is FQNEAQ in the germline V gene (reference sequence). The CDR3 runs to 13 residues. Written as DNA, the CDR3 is TGTGCCAGCAGCCCCCTAACGTTCTACGAGCAGTACTTC. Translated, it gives CASSPLTFYEQYF.

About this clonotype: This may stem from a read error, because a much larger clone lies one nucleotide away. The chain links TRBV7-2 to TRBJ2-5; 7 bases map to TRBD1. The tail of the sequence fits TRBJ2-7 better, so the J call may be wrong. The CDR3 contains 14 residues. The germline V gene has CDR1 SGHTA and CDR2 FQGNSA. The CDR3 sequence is CANSQTGSKYEQYF. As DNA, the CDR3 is TGTGCCAACAGCCAGACAGGGTCGAAATACGAGCAGTACTTC.

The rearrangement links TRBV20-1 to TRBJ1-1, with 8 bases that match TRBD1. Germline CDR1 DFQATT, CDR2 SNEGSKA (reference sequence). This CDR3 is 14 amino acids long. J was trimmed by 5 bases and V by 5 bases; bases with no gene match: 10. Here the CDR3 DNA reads TGCAGTGCTCCTAGGCAGGGGGCAGGAACTGAAGCTTTCTTT. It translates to CSAPRQGAGTEAFF.

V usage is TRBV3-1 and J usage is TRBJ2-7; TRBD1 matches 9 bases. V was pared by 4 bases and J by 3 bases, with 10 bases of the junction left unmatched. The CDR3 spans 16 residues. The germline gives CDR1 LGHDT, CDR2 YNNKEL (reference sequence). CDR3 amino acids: CASSPANTGGIYEQYF. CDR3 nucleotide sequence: TGTGCCAGCAGCCCGGCTAATACAGGGGGCATCTACGAGCAGTACTTC.

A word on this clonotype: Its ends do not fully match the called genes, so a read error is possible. CDR3: CASSSTGLWETQYF. CDR3 DNA sequence: TGCGCCAGCAGCTCCACGGGACTATGGGAGACCCAGTACTTC. This rearrangement joins TRBV7-2 to TRBJ2-5, with 7 bases that match TRBD2. Germline lookup yields CDR1 SGHTA and CDR2 FQGNSA. This CDR3 region has 14 residues.

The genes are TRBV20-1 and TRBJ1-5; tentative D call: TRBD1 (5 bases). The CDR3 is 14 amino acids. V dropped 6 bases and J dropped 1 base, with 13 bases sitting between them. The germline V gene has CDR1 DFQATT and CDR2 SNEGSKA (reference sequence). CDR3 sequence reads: CSASRGQSNQPQHF. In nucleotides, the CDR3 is TGCAGTGCCAGCCGAGGACAAAGCAATCAGCCCCAGCATTTT.

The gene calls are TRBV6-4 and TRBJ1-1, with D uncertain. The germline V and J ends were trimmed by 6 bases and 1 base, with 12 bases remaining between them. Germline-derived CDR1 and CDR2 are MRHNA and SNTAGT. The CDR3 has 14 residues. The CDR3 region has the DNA TGTGCCAGCAGGAGACTCCCAGAGAACACTGAAGCTTTCTTT. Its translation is CASRRLPENTEAFF.